The 20 T cell receptor beta chains reported below all come from one sample, sequenced in a study of T cells after yellow fever vaccination. TCRdb itself ran the 5' RACE reads through MiXCR, one entry per CDR3 protein. The sample has about 310,000 distinct CDR3 sequences; less than 4.5% are singletons. The sample here was PBMCs, taken on the day of the yellow fever booster vaccination. The origin of the receptors is a man aged 18-30 years who received the YFV17D yellow fever vaccine.

This clonotype was seen ten or more times. This chain links TRBV7-8 with TRBJ1-6; D not resolved. The CDR3 sequence is 13 residues long. V was shortened by 8 bases and J by 7 bases, with 12 bases between the two germline ends. Germline lookup yields CDR1 SGHVS and CDR2 FQNEAQ. CDR3 nucleotide sequence: TGTGCCAGCCGGATAGCCCTAAATTCACCCCTCCACTTT. Translated: CASRIALNSPLHF.

There are many counts of this clonotype. CDR3 bases: TGTGCCAGCACCTCGACAGTAGGCAGGGTAGCTGAGCAGTTCTTC. It codes for CASTSTVGRVAEQFF. The rearrangement links TRBV7-9 to TRBJ2-1; TRBD1 might be the D (5 bases). CDR3 size: 15 residues. V was trimmed by 7 bases and J by 9 bases, leaving 22 bases between them. Looked up from germline, CDR1 is SEHNR and CDR2 is FQNEAQ (reference sequence).

Written as DNA, the CDR3 is TGTGCCAGCAGTTTCCCGGCGGGTGGCACAGATACGCAGTATTTT. It yields the protein CASSFPAGGTDTQYF. The chain couples TRBV7-9 to TRBJ2-3; a weak D match, TRBD2 (5 bases). CDR3 length: 15 amino acids. V lost 6 bases and J 1 base, leaving 14 bases between the germline ends. From germline, CDR1 is SEHNR and CDR2 FQNEAQ (reference sequence).

The J gene is TRBJ2-1, the V gene TRBV19; no firm D call. The V and J ends lost 6 bases and 0 bases respectively, with 12 bases between them. Germline V lookup: CDR1 LNHDA, CDR2 SQIVND (reference sequence). The CDR3 sequence is 15 residues long. The DNA for the CDR3 is TGTGCCAGTAGCATGGCCACAAGCTCCTACAATGAGCAGTTCTTC. Residues: CASSMATSSYNEQFF.

This clonotype was counted between two and nine times. The chain couples TRBV4-1 to TRBJ1-5; no clear D gene. The CDR3 is 16 residues long. The germline V gene has CDR1 MGHRA and CDR2 YSYEKL. The V gene lost 3 bases and the J gene lost 2 bases, with 14 bases spanning the gap. CDR3 in DNA: TGCGCCAGCAGCCACATGGGGTCGGGCGGCAATCAGCCCCAGCATTTT. Protein product: CASSHMGSGGNQPQHF.

This clonotype was found a few times. The chain links TRBV21-1 to TRBJ1-2; TRBD1, the table's D call, lacks a check against the DNA. TRBV21-1 is flagged as a pseudogene. The CDR3 sequence is 11 residues long. The CDR3 DNA reads as TGTGCCCCTCCTGGGGGGAATGGCTACACCTTC. Protein product: CAPPGGNGYTF.

This clonotype was seen ten or more times. This chain joins TRBV20-1 and TRBJ2-7; D not certain. There are 12 residues in the CDR3. Trimming removed 3 bases from V and 4 bases from J, with 10 bases in between. CDR1 is DFQATT, CDR2 SNEGSKA, per germline (reference sequence). The CDR3 sequence: CSASRTEYEQYF. The CDR3 region has the DNA TGCAGTGCTAGCAGGACCGAGTACGAGCAGTACTTC.

This clonotype was counted ten times or more. The chain carries TRBV7-2 and TRBJ2-5, with D perhaps TRBD1 (5 bases). The CDR3 spans 14 residues. V lost 8 bases and J 3 bases, leaving 16 bases between the germline ends. Germline-derived CDR1 and CDR2 are SGHTA and FQGNSA. In DNA form, the CDR3 reads TGTGCCAGCGCCCCAGTTAGCAGGGAAGAGACCCAGTACTTC. It specifies CASAPVSREETQYF.

Remarks on this clonotype: This could be a read error, since a much larger clone is one nucleotide away. The V gene is TRBV28, the J gene TRBJ2-2; TRBD2 matches 10 bases. The CDR3 spans 17 residues. Germline CDR1 MDHEN, CDR2 SYDVKM. CDR3 protein: CASSLKALAGWYGELLF. As DNA, the CDR3 is TGTGCCAGCAGCCTCAAGGCACTAGCGGGGTGGTACGGGGAGCTGCTTTTT.

V usage is TRBV5-1 and J usage is TRBJ1-1; D is uncertain. The CDR3 totals 13 residues. V dropped 3 bases and J dropped 2 bases, with 8 bases sitting between them. Germline lookup yields CDR1 SGHRS and CDR2 YFSETQ. This chain's CDR3 is CASSSQPNTEAFF. The CDR3 coding sequence is TGCGCCAGCAGCTCGCAGCCAAACACTGAAGCTTTCTTT.

The chain combines TRBV29-1 with TRBJ2-1; 13 nucleotides align to TRBD2. This CDR3 has 17 amino acids. Germline V gene data show CDR1 as SQVTM and CDR2 as ANQGSEA. After removal of 7 bases from V and 4 bases from J, the junction contained 13 bases not matched to a gene. CDR3 bases: TGCAGCGCTCCAGGGGAGACTAGCGGGGGGACGTACAATGAGCAGTTCTTC. It is translated as CSAPGETSGGTYNEQFF.

The genes are TRBV7-2 and TRBJ2-7; 11 bases line up with TRBD1. The CDR3 loop spans 15 amino acids. V dropped 2 bases and J dropped 3; count of bases not matched to a gene: 3. CDR1 and CDR2 from the germline V gene are SGHTA and FQGNSA. The CDR3 loop reads CASSLSGTGGYEQYF. CDR3 bases: TGTGCCAGCAGCTTATCCGGGACAGGGGGCTACGAGCAGTACTTC.

This chain joins TRBV12-3 or TRBV12-4 and TRBJ1-2, with no clear D. This CDR3 spans 12 amino acids. V lost 6 bases and J 5 bases, leaving 10 bases between the germline ends. For the CDR3, the DNA is TGTGCCAGCAGCCGAACGTCTTATGGCTACACCTTC. It specifies CASSRTSYGYTF.

The rearrangement joins TRBV27 to TRBJ2-5; 9 bases match TRBD2. CDR1 and CDR2 (germline): MNHEY, SMNVEV (reference sequence). With 2 bases clipped from V and 1 base from J, the junction kept 8 bases outside the gene matches. The CDR3 runs 17 residues. The CDR3 nucleotides read TGTGCCAGCAGTTTAACGGTTCAGCGGGGGGTCCAAGAGACCCAGTACTTC. It yields the protein CASSLTVQRGVQETQYF.

This clonotype was observed many times. The chain uses TRBV18 and TRBJ2-1; possibly TRBD2 for D (6 bases). The CDR3 totals 14 residues. Germline V gene data show CDR1 as KGHSH and CDR2 as LQKENI. Trimming took off 6 bases at V and 7 bases at J, with 16 bases between the two ends. CDR3 residues: CASSPGAGGNEQFF. The CDR3 DNA follows: TGTGCCAGCTCCCCCGGTGCCGGGGGTAATGAGCAGTTCTTC.

This clonotype was seen a few times. This chain joins TRBV30 and TRBJ1-1, with D unresolved. The V and J ends lost 2 bases and 0 bases respectively, with 4 bases between them. The CDR3 covers 12 residues. In germline, CDR1 is GTSNPN, CDR2 SVGIG (reference sequence). The DNA of the CDR3 is TGTGCCTGGAGTAAATTGAACACTGAAGCTTTCTTT. It translates to CAWSKLNTEAFF.

J is TRBJ1-1 and V is TRBV19; D unresolved. Trimming pared 10 bases from V and 4 bases from J, leaving 10 bases between. The CDR3 has 11 amino acids. Germline CDR1 reads LNHDA; CDR2 reads SQIVND (reference sequence). This CDR3 reads CATASFTEAFF. DNA for the CDR3: TGTGCCACCGCTTCATTCACTGAAGCTTTCTTT.

This clonotype occurred many times. CDR3: CASSYDRLTYEQYV. DNA for the CDR3: TGTGCCAGCAGTTACGACAGGTTAACCTACGAGCAGTACGTC. The V gene is TRBV6-2 or TRBV6-3, the J gene TRBJ2-7, with D perhaps matching TRBD1 (6 bases). Germline V gene sequence: CDR1 MNHEY, CDR2 SVGEGT. V lost 2 bases and J 2 bases, leaving 10 bases between the germline ends. The CDR3 consists of 14 residues.

This clonotype was picked up many times. The V call is TRBV12-3 or TRBV12-4, the J call TRBJ2-3; D may correspond to TRBD1 or TRBD2 (5 bases each). The ends were cut back, 6 bases at V and 12 bases at J, with 16 bases in the middle. The CDR3 is 12 amino acids. The CDR3 DNA reads as TGTGCCAGCAGGAGTGGGGACCCCTCCCAGTATTTT. Amino acid sequence: CASRSGDPSQYF.

This clonotype was seen many times. The rearrangement joins TRBV6-2 or TRBV6-3 to TRBJ1-1; 8 nucleotides line up with TRBD1. The CDR3 consists of 14 residues. Germline V gene lookup returns CDR1 MNHEY and CDR2 SVGEGT. V lost 6 bases, J lost 4 bases, and 7 bases stayed unmatched. The CDR3 reads CASRSTTGGTEAFF. CDR3 in DNA: TGTGCCAGCAGGTCTACTACAGGGGGCACTGAAGCTTTCTTT.